This T cell receptor (beta chain) came from a study of technical replicates of blood from a few donors. CDR1 SGHAT and CDR2 FQNNGV come from the germline V gene. The V and J ends lost 6 bases and 8 bases, in that order; junction bases with no gene match: 14. This CDR3 is built from 16 residues. Clones were sequenced by immunoSEQ multiplex PCR, and TCRdb holds only the in-frame ones, with some missing. The sample has tens of thousands of clones; 85% to 95% are singletons. The rearrangement links TRBV11-2 to TRBJ2-2, with TRBD2 matching over 8 bases. Sequenced material: T cells isolated from PBMCs. The receptor comes from a human donor in good health. The CDR3 loop is CASRGRLAGVGGELFF. The CDR3, as DNA: TGTGCCAGCAGAGGAAGGCTAGCGGGCGTAGGGGGGGAGCTGTTTTTT.